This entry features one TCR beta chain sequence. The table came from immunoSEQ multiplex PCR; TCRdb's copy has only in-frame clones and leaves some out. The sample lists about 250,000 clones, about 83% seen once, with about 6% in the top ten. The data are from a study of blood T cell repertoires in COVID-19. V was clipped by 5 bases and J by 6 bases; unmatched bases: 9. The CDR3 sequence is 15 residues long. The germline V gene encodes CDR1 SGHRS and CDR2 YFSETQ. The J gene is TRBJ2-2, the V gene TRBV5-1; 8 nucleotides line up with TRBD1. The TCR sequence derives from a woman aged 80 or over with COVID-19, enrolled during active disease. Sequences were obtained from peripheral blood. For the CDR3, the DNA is TGCGCCAGCAGACCTCGACAGGGGATAGCCGGGGAGCTGTTTTTT. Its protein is CASRPRQGIAGELFF.